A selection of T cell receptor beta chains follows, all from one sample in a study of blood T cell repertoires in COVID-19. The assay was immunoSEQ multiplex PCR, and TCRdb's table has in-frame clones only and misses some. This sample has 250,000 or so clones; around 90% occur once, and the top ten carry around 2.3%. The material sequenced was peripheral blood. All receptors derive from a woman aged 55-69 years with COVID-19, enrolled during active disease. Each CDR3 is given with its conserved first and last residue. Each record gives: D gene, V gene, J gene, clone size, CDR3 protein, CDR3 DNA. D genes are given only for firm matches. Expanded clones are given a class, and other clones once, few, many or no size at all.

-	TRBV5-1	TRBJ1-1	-	CASSEPGGTEAFF	TGCGCCAGCAGCGAGCCGGGGGGAACTGAAGCTTTCTTT
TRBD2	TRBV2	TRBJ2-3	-	CASTRLAPSTDTQYF	TGTGCCAGCACTCGACTAGCGCCAAGCACAGATACGCAGTATTTT
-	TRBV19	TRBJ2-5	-	CASSIGRGRQETQYF	TGTGCCAGTAGTATCGGGCGGGGAAGGCAAGAGACCCAGTACTTC
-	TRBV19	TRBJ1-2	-	CASSSQGTSNYGYTF	TGTGCCAGTAGTTCCCAGGGCACATCAAACTATGGCTACACCTTC
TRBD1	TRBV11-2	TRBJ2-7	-	CASSFKGGTGNEQYF	TGTGCCAGCAGCTTTAAGGGAGGGACAGGGAACGAGCAGTACTTC
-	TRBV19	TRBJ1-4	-	CASSPQRSGSRGKLFF	TGTGCCAGTAGTCCACAACGATCCGGGTCCCGAGGAAAACTGTTTTTT
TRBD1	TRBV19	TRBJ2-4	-	CASSIRTGDLAKNIQYF	TGTGCCAGTAGTATTAGGACAGGCGATCTGGCCAAAAACATTCAGTACTTC
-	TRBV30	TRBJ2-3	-	CAWSVTRKVTDTQYF	TGTGCCTGGAGTGTAACGAGGAAGGTCACAGATACGCAGTATTTT
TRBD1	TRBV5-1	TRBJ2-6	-	CASSSGQGAQGANVLTF	TGCGCCAGCAGCTCCGGACAGGGGGCGCAAGGGGCCAACGTCCTGACTTTC
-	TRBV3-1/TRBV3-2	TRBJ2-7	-	CASSQDRQSSYEQYF	TGTGCCAGCAGCCAAGACCGACAGAGCTCCTACGAGCAGTACTTC
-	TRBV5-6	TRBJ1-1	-	CASSLVVGTEAFF	TGTGCCAGCAGCTTGGTAGTCGGCACTGAAGCTTTCTTT
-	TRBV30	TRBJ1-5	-	CAWSILSNQPQHF	TGTGCCTGGAGTATACTGAGCAATCAGCCCCAGCATTTT
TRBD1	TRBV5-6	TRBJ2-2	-	CASSGRTGGTGELFF	TGTGCCAGCAGCGGGAGGACAGGGGGTACCGGGGAGCTGTTTTTT
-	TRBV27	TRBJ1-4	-	CASSFGQYNEKLFF	TGTGCCAGCAGTTTCGGACAGTATAATGAAAAACTGTTTTTT
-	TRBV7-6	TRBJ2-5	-	CASSTPQSETQYF	TGTGCCAGCAGTACCCCGCAGTCCGAGACCCAGTACTTC
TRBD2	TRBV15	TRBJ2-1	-	CATRPSGGRDEQFF	TGTGCCACCAGACCTAGCGGGGGGCGGGATGAGCAGTTCTTC
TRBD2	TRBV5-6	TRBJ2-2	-	CASSLGLAGATNTGELFF	TGTGCCAGCAGCTTAGGATTAGCGGGGGCTACGAACACCGGGGAGCTGTTTTTT
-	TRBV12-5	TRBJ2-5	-	CASGLGAPVETQYF	TGTGCTAGTGGTTTGGGGGCCCCAGTAGAGACCCAGTACTTC
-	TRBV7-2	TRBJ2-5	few	CASSPPAGGLKRIQYF	TGTGCCAGCAGCCCCCCTGCCGGCGGCCTCAAGAGAATCCAGTACTTC
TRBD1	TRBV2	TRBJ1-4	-	CASSYPGTGANEKLFF	TGTGCCAGCAGTTACCCCGGGACAGGGGCTAATGAAAAACTGTTTTTT
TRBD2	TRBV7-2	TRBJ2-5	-	CASSFGGGLQETQYF	TGTGCCAGCAGCTTTGGCGGGGGGCTTCAAGAGACCCAGTACTTC
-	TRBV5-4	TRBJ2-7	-	CASSLVGGYEQYF	TGTGCCAGCAGCTTGGTCGGGGGATACGAGCAGTACTTC
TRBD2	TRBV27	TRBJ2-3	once	CASRRVAGGPTDTQYF	TGTGCCAGCAGACGCGTAGCGGGGGGACCCACAGATACGCAGTATTTT
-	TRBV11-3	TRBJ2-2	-	CASSRQISGELFF	TGTGCCAGCAGCCGACAGATTTCCGGGGAGCTGTTTTTT
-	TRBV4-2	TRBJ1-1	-	CASSQGNRMNTEAFF	TGTGCCAGCAGCCAAGGCAACAGGATGAACACTGAAGCTTTCTTT
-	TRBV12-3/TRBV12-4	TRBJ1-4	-	CASSLGTFLKLFF	TGTGCCAGCAGCTTGGGGACATTCTTAAAACTGTTTTTT
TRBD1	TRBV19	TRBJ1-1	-	CASSTQGAGTEAFF	TGTGCCAGTAGTACTCAGGGGGCTGGCACTGAAGCTTTCTTT
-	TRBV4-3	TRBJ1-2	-	CASSQDGAFGTQYGYTF	TGCGCCAGCAGCCAGGATGGCGCTTTTGGGACACAATATGGCTACACCTTC
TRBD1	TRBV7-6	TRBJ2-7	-	CASSYRQGARYEQYF	TGTGCCAGCAGCTACAGACAGGGGGCAAGGTACGAGCAGTACTTC
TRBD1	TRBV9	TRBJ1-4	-	CASSAQTGANEKLFF	TGTGCCAGCAGCGCTCAAACAGGGGCCAATGAAAAACTGTTTTTT
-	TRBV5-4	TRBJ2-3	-	CASSVRITDTQYF	TGTGCCAGCAGCGTGAGGATCACAGATACGCAGTATTTT
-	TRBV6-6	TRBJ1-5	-	CASRPGLSNQPQHF	TGTGCCAGCAGACCGGGACTCAGCAATCAGCCCCAGCATTTT
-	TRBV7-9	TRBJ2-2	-	CASSLYSVGELFF	TGTGCCAGCAGCTTATATTCCGTGGGGGAGCTGTTTTTT
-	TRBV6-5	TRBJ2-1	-	CASSLKGNGYNEQFF	TGTGCCAGCAGTCTGAAGGGGAATGGATACAATGAGCAGTTCTTC
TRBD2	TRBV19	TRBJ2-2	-	CASRSSGAANTGELFF	TGTGCCAGTAGGAGTAGCGGGGCGGCAAACACCGGGGAGCTGTTTTTT
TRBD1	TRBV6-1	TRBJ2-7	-	CASSEARLGQGNEQYF	TGTGCCAGCAGTGAAGCGCGTCTAGGACAGGGAAACGAGCAGTACTTC
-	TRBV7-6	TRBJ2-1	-	CASSVELAYEQFF	TGTGCCAGCAGCGTTGAGTTAGCATACGAGCAGTTCTTC
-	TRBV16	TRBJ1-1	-	CASSQSRNTEAFF	TGTGCCAGCAGCCAATCGAGGAACACTGAAGCTTTCTTT
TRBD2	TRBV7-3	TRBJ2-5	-	CASSSRGRLAGSRETQYF	TGTGCCAGCAGCTCTCGGGGAAGACTAGCGGGATCGAGAGAGACCCAGTACTTC
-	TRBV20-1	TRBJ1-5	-	CSASRRQNQPQHF	TGCAGTGCCAGTCGGCGGCAGAATCAGCCCCAGCATTTT
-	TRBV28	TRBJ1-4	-	CASSFQGNEKLFF	TGTGCCAGCAGTTTCCAGGGAAATGAAAAACTGTTTTTT
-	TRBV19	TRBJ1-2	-	CASSPPQSRVTGYTF	TGTGCCAGTAGTCCCCCCCAGTCGAGGGTGACTGGCTACACCTTC
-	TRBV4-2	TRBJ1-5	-	CASSQVAGRGKGNQPQHF	TGTGCCAGCAGCCAAGTGGCCGGCCGGGGTAAGGGCAATCAGCCCCAGCATTTT
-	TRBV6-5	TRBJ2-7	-	CASRAQWTAYEQYF	TGTGCCAGCAGAGCTCAGTGGACAGCCTACGAGCAGTACTTC
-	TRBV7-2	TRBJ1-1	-	CASSLARGEAFF	TGTGCCAGCAGCTTAGCCCGAGGTGAAGCTTTCTTT
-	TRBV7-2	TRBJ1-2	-	CASSPTSGDGYGYTF	TGTGCCAGCAGCCCAACCTCAGGGGATGGTTATGGCTACACCTTC
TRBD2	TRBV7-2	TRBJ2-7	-	CASSLDSGESYEQYF	TGTGCCAGCAGCTTAGATAGCGGGGAATCCTACGAGCAGTACTTC
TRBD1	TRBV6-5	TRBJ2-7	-	CASDRGSHEQYF	TGTGCCAGCGACAGGGGGTCACACGAGCAGTACTTC
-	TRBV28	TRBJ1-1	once	CASSLPDRMNTEAFF	TGTGCCAGCAGTTTACCTGACAGAATGAACACTGAAGCTTTCTTT
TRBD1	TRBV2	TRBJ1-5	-	CASSEAGGASQPQHF	TGTGCCAGCAGTGAAGCAGGGGGCGCGAGTCAGCCCCAGCATTTT
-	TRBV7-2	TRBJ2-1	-	CASSRGGSDYNEQFF	TGTGCCAGCTCTAGGGGGGGGAGCGATTACAATGAGCAGTTCTTC
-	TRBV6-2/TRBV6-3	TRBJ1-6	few	CASSYQGHWNSPLHF	TGTGCCAGCAGTTACCAAGGACACTGGAATTCACCCCTCCACTTT
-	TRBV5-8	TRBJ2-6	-	CASSLFGANVLTF	TGTGCCAGCAGCCTGTTTGGGGCCAACGTCCTGACTTTC